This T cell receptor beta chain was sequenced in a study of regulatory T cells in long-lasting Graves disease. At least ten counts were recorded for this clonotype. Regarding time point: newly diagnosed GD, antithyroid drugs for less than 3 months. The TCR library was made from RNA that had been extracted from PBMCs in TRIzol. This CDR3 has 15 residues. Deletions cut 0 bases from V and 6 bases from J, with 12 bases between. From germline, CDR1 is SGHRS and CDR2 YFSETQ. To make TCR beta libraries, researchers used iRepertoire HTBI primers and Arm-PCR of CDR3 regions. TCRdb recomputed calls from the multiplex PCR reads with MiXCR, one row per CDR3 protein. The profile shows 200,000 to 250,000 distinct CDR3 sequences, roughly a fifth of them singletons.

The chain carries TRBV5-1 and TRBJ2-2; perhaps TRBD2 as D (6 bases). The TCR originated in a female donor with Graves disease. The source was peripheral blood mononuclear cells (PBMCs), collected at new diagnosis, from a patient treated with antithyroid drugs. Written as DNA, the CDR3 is TGCGCCAGCAGCTTGGTTGCAGGAGGGGCCGGGGAGCTGTTTTTT. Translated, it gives CASSLVAGGAGELFF.